This T cell receptor (beta chain) appears in the sequencing data of a study of cytomegalovirus exposure and HLA in healthy donors. Deletions cut 0 bases from V and 8 bases from J, with 8 bases between. CDR3 length: 13 amino acids. CDR1 is SGHAT and CDR2 is FQNNGV in the germline V gene. Findings and caveats of the study: Both high specificity and high sensitivity reportedly marked the classifier's diagnosis of cytomegalovirus status.

A word on this clone: The target antigen is unknown.

Using immunoSEQ multiplex PCR, the repertoire was profiled, and TCRdb retains in-frame clones only, with some absent. The sample holds 180,000 or so clones, around nine tenths seen once. The genes are TRBV11-2 and TRBJ1-3; D unclear. The sample consisted of PBMCs. The sequence came from a man aged 25 to 40 in good health and CMV-seropositive. CDR3 nucleotides: TGTGCCAGCAGCTTAGATCTCGGGGACACCATATATTTT. This translates into CASSLDLGDTIYF.